The present T cell receptor beta chain was sequenced within a study of cytomegalovirus exposure and HLA in healthy donors. Study-level results: The study reported that TCR beta sequences accurately predicted HLA-A and HLA-B alleles in most subjects. Specificity for CMV antigens was confirmed in vitro for three of the CMV-associated chains. It was reported in a later analysis that an Asian-associated ancestry cluster showed fewer N-insertions than the approximately 700-donor mean.

Donors likely had unrecorded immune exposures despite being nominally healthy when sampled. As concerns this clone: The antigen is not known.

With 60 Vbeta and 13 Jbeta primers, the PCR was carried out. TCRdb's copy holds only in-frame clones and misses some; the assay was immunoSEQ multiplex PCR. Of some 120,000 clones listed, around three quarters are singletons. This CDR3 has 19 residues. The junction had 18 bases not matched to a gene; V was cut back by 2 bases and J by 2 bases. From germline, CDR1 is SGDLS and CDR2 YYNGEE. The chain has TRBV9 and TRBJ1-2, with TRBD1 matching 7 bases. The sequence was obtained from a man between 25 and 39 years old in good health and CMV-seronegative. Material for sequencing was PBMCs. The CDR3: CASSVWQGGLLSHNYGYTF. CDR3 bases: TGTGCCAGCAGCGTTTGGCAGGGGGGATTACTGTCGCACAACTATGGCTACACCTTC.